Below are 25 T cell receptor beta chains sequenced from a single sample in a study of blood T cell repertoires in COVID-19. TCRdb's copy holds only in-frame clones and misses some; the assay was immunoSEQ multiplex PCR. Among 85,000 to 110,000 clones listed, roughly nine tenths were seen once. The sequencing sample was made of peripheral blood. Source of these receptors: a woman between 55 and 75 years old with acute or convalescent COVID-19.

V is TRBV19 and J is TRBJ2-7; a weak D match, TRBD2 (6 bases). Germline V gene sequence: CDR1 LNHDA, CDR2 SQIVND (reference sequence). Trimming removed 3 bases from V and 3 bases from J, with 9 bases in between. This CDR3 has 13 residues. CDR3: CASSIQGGYEQYV. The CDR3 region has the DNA TGTGCCAGTAGTATTCAGGGAGGCTACGAGCAGTACGTC.

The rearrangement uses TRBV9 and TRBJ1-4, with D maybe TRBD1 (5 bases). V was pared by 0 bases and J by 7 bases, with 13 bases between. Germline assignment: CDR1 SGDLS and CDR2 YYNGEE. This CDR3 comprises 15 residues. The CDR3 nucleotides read TGTGCCAGCAGCGTAGGGGCAGGGCTGGGTGAAAAACTGTTTTTT. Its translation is CASSVGAGLGEKLFF.

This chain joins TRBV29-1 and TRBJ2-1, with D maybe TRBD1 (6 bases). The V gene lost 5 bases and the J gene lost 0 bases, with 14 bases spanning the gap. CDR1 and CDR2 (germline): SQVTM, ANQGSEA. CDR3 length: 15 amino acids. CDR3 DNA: TGCAGCGTTTCCCAGGGGATCTCCTCCTACAATGAGCAGTTCTTC. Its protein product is CSVSQGISSYNEQFF.

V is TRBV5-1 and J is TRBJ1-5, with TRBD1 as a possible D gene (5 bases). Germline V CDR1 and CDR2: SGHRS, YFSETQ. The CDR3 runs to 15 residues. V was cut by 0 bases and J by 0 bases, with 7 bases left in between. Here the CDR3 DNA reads TGCGCCAGCAGCTTGGTAGGGGATAGCAATCAGCCCCAGCATTTT. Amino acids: CASSLVGDSNQPQHF.

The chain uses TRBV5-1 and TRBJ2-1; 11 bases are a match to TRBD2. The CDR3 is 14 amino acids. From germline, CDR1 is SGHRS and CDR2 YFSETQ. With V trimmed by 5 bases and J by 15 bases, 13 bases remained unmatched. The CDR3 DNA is TGCGCCAGCAGTTCCGGGACTAGCGGAGAAAAGGCGTTCTTC. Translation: CASSSGTSGEKAFF.

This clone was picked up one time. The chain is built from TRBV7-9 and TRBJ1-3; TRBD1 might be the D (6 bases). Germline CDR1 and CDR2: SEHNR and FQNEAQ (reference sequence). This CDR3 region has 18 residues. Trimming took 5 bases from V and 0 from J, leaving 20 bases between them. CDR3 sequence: CASSQGGVRIHSGNTIYF. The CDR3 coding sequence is TGTGCCAGCAGCCAAGGGGGAGTCAGGATACACTCTGGAAACACCATATATTTT. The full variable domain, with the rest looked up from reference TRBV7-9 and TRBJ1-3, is DTGVSQNPRHKITKRGQNVTFRCDPISEHNRLYWYRQTLGQGPEFLTYFQNEAQLEKSRLLSDRFSAERPKGSFSTLEIQRTEQGDSAMYLCASSQGGVRIHSGNTIYFGEGSWLTVV.

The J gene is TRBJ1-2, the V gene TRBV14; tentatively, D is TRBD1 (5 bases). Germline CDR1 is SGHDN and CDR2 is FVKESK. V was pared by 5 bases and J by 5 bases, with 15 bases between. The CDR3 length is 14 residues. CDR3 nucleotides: TGTGCCAGCAGCTCTAACAAGGGGCCATATGGCTACACCTTC. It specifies CASSSNKGPYGYTF. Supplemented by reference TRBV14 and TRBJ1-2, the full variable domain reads EAGVTQFPSHSVIEKGQTVTLRCDPISGHDNLYWYRRVMGKEIKFLLHFVKESKQDESGMPNNRFLAERTGGTYSTLKVQPAELEDSGVYFCASSSNKGPYGYTFGSGTRLTVV.

The CDR3 loop is CASSYSGGRYEQYF. CDR3 in DNA: TGTGCCAGCAGTTACTCAGGGGGCAGGTACGAGCAGTACTTC. This chain uses TRBV6-6 with TRBJ2-7, with 7 bases aligning to TRBD1. J was trimmed by 4 bases and V by 0 bases; bases with no gene match: 3. CDR1 and CDR2 (germline): MNHNY, SVGAGI (reference sequence). The length of the CDR3 is 14 residues.

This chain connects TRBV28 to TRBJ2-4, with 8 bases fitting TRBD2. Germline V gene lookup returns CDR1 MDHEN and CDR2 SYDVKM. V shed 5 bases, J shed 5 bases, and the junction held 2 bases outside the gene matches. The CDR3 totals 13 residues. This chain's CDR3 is CASSLGGENIQYF. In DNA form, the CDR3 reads TGTGCCAGCAGTCTCGGGGGGGAAAACATTCAGTACTTC.

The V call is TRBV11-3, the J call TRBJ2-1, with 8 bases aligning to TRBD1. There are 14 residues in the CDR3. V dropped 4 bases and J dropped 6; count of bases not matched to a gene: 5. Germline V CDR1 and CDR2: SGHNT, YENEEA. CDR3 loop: CASSSHRGINEQFF. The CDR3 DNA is TGTGCCAGCAGCTCGCACAGGGGGATCAATGAGCAGTTCTTC.

CDR3 region: CASSRDRDQPQHF. In nucleotides, the CDR3 is TGTGCCAGCAGCCGAGACCGGGATCAGCCCCAGCATTTT. The V and J genes are TRBV11-2 and TRBJ1-5; D call uncertain. V shed 5 bases and J shed 5 bases, with 10 bases lying between them. The CDR3 has 13 residues. The V gene's germline CDR1 is SGHAT and CDR2 FQNNGV.

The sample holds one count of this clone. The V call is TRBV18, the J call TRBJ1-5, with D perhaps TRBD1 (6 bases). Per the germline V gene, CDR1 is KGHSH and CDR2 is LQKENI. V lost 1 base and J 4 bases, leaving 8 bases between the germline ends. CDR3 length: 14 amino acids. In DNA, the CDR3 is TGTGCCAGCTCACCACAGGGGGGGAATCAGCCCCAGCATTTT. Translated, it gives CASSPQGGNQPQHF.

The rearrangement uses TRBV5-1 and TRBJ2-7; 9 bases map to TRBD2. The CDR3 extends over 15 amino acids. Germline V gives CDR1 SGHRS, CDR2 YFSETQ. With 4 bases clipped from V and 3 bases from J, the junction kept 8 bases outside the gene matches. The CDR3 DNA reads TGCGCCAGCAGCCGCGGGGGGGCAACGGACTACGAGCAGTACTTC. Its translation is CASSRGGATDYEQYF. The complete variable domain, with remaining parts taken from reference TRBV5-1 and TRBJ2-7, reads KAGVTQTPRYLIKTRGQQVTLSCSPISGHRSVSWYQQTPGQGLQFLFEYFSETQRNKGNFPGRFSGRQFSNSRSEMNVSTLELGDSALYLCASSRGGATDYEQYFGPGTRLTVT.

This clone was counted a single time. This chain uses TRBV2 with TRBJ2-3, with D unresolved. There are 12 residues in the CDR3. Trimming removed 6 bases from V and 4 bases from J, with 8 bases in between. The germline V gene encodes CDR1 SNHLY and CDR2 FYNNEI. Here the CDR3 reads CASRFQADTQYF. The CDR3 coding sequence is TGTGCCAGCAGATTCCAGGCAGATACGCAGTATTTT.

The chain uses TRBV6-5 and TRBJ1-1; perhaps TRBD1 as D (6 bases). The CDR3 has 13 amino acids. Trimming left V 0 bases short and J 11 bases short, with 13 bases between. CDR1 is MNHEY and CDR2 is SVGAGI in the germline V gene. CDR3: CASSYSDRTGAFF. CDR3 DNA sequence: TGTGCCAGCAGTTACTCCGACAGGACTGGGGCTTTCTTT.

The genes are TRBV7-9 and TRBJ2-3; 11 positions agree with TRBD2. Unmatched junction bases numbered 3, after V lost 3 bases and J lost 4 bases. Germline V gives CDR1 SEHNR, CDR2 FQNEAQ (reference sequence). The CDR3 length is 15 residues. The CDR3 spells CASSFSGRVADTQYF. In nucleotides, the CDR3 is TGTGCCAGCAGCTTTAGCGGGAGGGTGGCAGATACGCAGTATTTT.

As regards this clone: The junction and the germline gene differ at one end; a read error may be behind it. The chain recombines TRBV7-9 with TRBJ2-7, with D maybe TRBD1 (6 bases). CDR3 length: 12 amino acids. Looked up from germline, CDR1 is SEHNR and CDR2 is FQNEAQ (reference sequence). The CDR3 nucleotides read TGTGCCAGCAGCTTAGCAAGGACAGCGACAGACTTC. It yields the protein CASSLARTATDF.

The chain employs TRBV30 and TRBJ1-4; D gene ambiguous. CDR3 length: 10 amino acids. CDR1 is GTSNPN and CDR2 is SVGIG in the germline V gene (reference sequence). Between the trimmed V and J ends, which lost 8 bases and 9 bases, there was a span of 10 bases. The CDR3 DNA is TGTGCCCTCGGGGTGAAAAAACTGTTTTTT. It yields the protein CALGVKKLFF.

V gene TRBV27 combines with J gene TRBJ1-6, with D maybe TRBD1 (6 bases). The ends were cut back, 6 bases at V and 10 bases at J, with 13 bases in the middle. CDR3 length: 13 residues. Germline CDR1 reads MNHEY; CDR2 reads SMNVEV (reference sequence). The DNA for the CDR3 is TGTGCCAGCAGAAACAGGGTTAGGTCACCCCTCCACTTT. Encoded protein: CASRNRVRSPLHF.

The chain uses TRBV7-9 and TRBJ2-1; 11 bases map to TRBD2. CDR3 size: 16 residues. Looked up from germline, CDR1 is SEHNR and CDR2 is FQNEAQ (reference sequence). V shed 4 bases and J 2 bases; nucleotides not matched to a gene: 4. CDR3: CASSYRLAGTYNEQFF. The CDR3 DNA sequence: TGTGCCAGCAGCTATCGACTAGCGGGGACCTACAATGAGCAGTTCTTC.

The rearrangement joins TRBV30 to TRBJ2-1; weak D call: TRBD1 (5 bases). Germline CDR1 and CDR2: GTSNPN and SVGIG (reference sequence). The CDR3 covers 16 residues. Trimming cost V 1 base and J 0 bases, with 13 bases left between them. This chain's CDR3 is CAWSGLTGSSYNEQFF. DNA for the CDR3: TGTGCCTGGAGTGGATTAACAGGTAGCTCCTACAATGAGCAGTTCTTC.

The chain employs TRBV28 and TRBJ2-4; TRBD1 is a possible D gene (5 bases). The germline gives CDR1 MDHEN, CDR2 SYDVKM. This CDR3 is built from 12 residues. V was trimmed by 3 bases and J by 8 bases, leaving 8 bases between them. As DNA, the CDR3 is TGTGCCAGCAGTTTTAAGGGGTACATTCAGTACTTC. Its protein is CASSFKGYIQYF.

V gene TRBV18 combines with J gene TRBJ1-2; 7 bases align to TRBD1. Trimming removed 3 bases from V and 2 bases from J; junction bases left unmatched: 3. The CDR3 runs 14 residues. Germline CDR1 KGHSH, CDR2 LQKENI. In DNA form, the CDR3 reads TGTGCCAGCTCACCCCCAGGGGGGAACTATGGCTACACCTTC. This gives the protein CASSPPGGNYGYTF.

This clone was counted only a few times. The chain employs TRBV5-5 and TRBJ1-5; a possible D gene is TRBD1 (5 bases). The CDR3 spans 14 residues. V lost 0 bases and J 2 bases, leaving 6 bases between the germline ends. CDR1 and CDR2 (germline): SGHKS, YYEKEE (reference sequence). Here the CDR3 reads CASSLAGGNQPQHF. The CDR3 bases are TGTGCCAGCAGCTTGGCGGGGGGCAATCAGCCCCAGCATTTT. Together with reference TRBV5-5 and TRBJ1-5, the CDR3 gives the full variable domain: DAGVTQSPTHLIKTRGQQVTLRCSPISGHKSVSWYQQVLGQGPQFIFQYYEKEERGRGNFPDRFSARQFPNYSSELNVNALLLGDSALYLCASSLAGGNQPQHFGDGTRLSIL.

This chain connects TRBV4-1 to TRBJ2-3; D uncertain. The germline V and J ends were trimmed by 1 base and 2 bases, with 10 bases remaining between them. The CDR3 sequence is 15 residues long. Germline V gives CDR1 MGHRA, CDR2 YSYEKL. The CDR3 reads CASSQVGAYTDTQYF. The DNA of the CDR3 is TGCGCCAGCAGCCAAGTGGGCGCGTACACAGATACGCAGTATTTT.